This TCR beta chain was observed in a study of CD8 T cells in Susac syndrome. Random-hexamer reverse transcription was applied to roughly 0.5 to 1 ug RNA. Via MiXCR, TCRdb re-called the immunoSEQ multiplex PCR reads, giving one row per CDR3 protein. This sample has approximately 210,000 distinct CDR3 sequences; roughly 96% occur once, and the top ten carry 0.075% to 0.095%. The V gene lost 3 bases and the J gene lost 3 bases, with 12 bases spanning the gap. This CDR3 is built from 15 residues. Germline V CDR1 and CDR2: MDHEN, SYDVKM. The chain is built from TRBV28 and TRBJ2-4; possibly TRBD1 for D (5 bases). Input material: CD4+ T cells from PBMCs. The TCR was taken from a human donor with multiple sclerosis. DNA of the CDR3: TGTGCCAGCAGTTTGATCGGCACAGGCAAAAACATTCAGTACTTC. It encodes CASSLIGTGKNIQYF. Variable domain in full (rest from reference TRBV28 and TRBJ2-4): DVKVTQSSRYLVKRTGEKVFLECVQDMDHENMFWYRQDPGLGLRLIYFSYDVKMKEKGDIPEGYSVSREKKERFSLILESASTNQTSMYLCASSLIGTGKNIQYFGAGTRLSVL.